Below, one T cell receptor beta chain is given with its context. The protocol was immunoSEQ multiplex PCR, while the TCRdb copy is restricted to in-frame clones and leaves out a portion. The sample yields more than 75,000 clones, around 94% seen once. This CDR3 has 13 amino acids. The V end was cut by 7 bases, the J end by 5 bases, with 15 bases between. CDR1 and CDR2 from the germline V gene are SGHTA and FQGNSA. This sample is part of a study of technical replicates of blood from a handful of donors. The sequence derives from a human donor in good health. The sample taken for sequencing was T cells isolated from PBMCs. The chain joins TRBV7-2 to TRBJ2-7; weak D call: TRBD2 (6 bases). In DNA form, the CDR3 reads TGTGCCAGCACCGCGACGACTAGGCACGAGCAGTACTTC. Its protein product is CASTATTRHEQYF.